The 20 T cell receptor beta chains given below trace back to one sample, sequenced in a study of T cell responses to AZD1222 COVID-19 vaccine. TCRdb's table, derived via immunoSEQ multiplex PCR, lists solely in-frame clones and lacks some. The sample records under 150,000 clones, around 93% being singletons. The starting material was peripheral blood, obtained on day 0 of AZD1222 vaccination. The receptors here all came from an adult in good health.

This rearrangement joins TRBV18 to TRBJ2-7; D is unresolved. The ends were cut back, 6 bases at V and 3 bases at J, with 12 bases in the middle. This CDR3 is built from 13 residues. Germline V lookup: CDR1 KGHSH, CDR2 LQKENI. In DNA, the CDR3 is TGTGCCAGCTCCCCCGCGATCTTCTACGAGCAGTACTTC. Its protein is CASSPAIFYEQYF.

The chain links TRBV5-1 to TRBJ1-1, with D tentatively TRBD1 (5 bases). The V end was cut by 4 bases, the J end by 4 bases, with 14 bases between. Looked up from germline, CDR1 is SGHRS and CDR2 is YFSETQ. The CDR3 consists of 14 residues. The CDR3 sequence is CASSDDQGITEAFF. DNA of the CDR3: TGCGCCAGCAGCGACGATCAGGGCATCACTGAAGCTTTCTTT.

This clone was counted a single time. The V and J genes are TRBV7-9 and TRBJ2-5; weak D call: TRBD1 (5 bases). The germline V gene encodes CDR1 SEHNR and CDR2 FQNEAQ (reference sequence). V shed 2 bases and J shed 5 bases, with 9 bases lying between them. The CDR3 is 13 residues long. In nucleotides, the CDR3 is TGTGCCAGCAGCTTAAGGGGTGGCGAGACCCAGTACTTC. Its translation: CASSLRGGETQYF.

The chain has TRBV9 and TRBJ1-2; no clear D. This CDR3 has 13 residues. Germline values: CDR1 SGDLS, CDR2 YYNGEE. V dropped 0 bases and J dropped 8 bases, with 11 bases sitting between them. The CDR3 protein is CASSVGIGNGYTF. The CDR3 DNA reads as TGTGCCAGCAGCGTAGGTATAGGGAACGGCTACACCTTC.

V and J are TRBV6-5 and TRBJ2-1, with 10 nucleotides matching TRBD2. V lost 2 bases, J lost 3 bases, and 4 bases stayed unmatched. The length of the CDR3 is 16 residues. CDR1 and CDR2 from the germline V gene are MNHEY and SVGAGI. The CDR3, as DNA: TGTGCCAGCAGTTACGCTAGCGGGGGCCTCTACAATGAGCAGTTCTTC. Translation: CASSYASGGLYNEQFF.

V is TRBV9 and J is TRBJ2-1; no reliable D call. Trimming left V 0 bases short and J 0 bases short, with 13 bases between. The CDR3 is made up of 17 amino acids. CDR1 is SGDLS, CDR2 YYNGEE, per germline. This CDR3 is CASSVENSPSSYNEQFF. DNA for the CDR3: TGTGCCAGCAGCGTAGAGAACTCTCCGAGCTCCTACAATGAGCAGTTCTTC.

This clone appeared once. V and J are TRBV7-9 and TRBJ2-1, with D perhaps TRBD2 (5 bases). This CDR3 is built from 16 residues. V was cut by 6 bases and J by 0 bases, with 15 bases left in between. The germline V gene encodes CDR1 SEHNR and CDR2 FQNEAQ (reference sequence). CDR3 bases: TGTGCCAGCAGGGACGCTAGCTCTAGCTCCTACAATGAGCAGTTCTTC. Protein: CASRDASSSSYNEQFF.

The chain joins TRBV4-1 to TRBJ1-2, with a possible D match to TRBD1 (5 bases). V was shortened by 1 base and J by 8 bases, with 17 bases between the two germline ends. CDR1 is MGHRA and CDR2 is YSYEKL in the germline V gene. The length of the CDR3 is 15 residues. The DNA of the CDR3 is TGCGCCAGCAGCCAAGGGGACGGAAGAGGTAAAGGCTACACCTTC. Translation: CASSQGDGRGKGYTF.

The rearrangement links TRBV2 to TRBJ2-2; 8 bases agree with TRBD2. The CDR3 covers 18 residues. The germline V gene encodes CDR1 SNHLY and CDR2 FYNNEI. The V and J ends lost 7 bases and 0 bases, in that order; junction bases with no gene match: 13. The CDR3 nucleotides read TGTGCCAGCACCACCGGGACTAGGGACTTCTCGAACACCGGGGAGCTGTTTTTT. Protein: CASTTGTRDFSNTGELFF.

The rearrangement links TRBV19 to TRBJ2-6; possibly TRBD1 for D (6 bases). The CDR3 has 12 residues. The ends were cut back, 11 bases at V and 9 bases at J, with 14 bases in the middle. CDR1 and CDR2 from the germline V gene are LNHDA and SQIVND (reference sequence). Here the CDR3 reads CAARGGFNVLTF. Written as DNA, the CDR3 is TGTGCCGCAAGAGGGGGTTTCAACGTCCTGACTTTC.

Concerning this clone: Other nucleotide sequences from this sample produce the same CDR3. The chain uses TRBV25-1 and TRBJ1-2; the D is unclear. The CDR3 has 12 amino acids. Per germline, CDR1 MGHDK and CDR2 SYGVNS. Trimming stripped 3 bases from V and 5 bases from J, with 7 bases between. The CDR3 spells CASSDGRYGYTF. The CDR3 DNA reads as TGTGCCAGCAGTGACGGTCGATATGGCTACACCTTC.

The rearrangement joins TRBV5-5 to TRBJ2-4; D unclear. CDR1 is SGHKS, CDR2 YYEKEE, per germline (reference sequence). Trimming pared 1 base from V and 5 bases from J, leaving 4 bases between. The CDR3 consists of 12 residues. Here the CDR3 DNA reads TGTGCCAGCAGCTTGACAGAAAACATTCAGTACTTC. It yields the protein CASSLTENIQYF.

This clone has just one count. The J gene is TRBJ1-2, the V gene TRBV11-2; D call uncertain. V was shortened by 1 base and J by 4 bases, with 10 bases between the two germline ends. Germline-derived CDR1 and CDR2 are SGHAT and FQNNGV. The CDR3 runs to 14 residues. CDR3 sequence reads: CASSLGDTFYGYTF. In DNA, the CDR3 is TGTGCCAGCAGCTTAGGTGACACTTTCTATGGCTACACCTTC.

In this sample, this clone turned up once. The chain has TRBV5-1 and TRBJ1-1, with a weak D call TRBD1 (5 bases). Per the germline V gene, CDR1 is SGHRS and CDR2 is YFSETQ. V dropped 4 bases and J dropped 3 bases, with 10 bases sitting between them. This CDR3 comprises 13 residues. CDR3 in amino acids: CASSPRGDTEAFF. The CDR3 DNA reads as TGCGCCAGCAGCCCAAGAGGGGACACTGAAGCTTTCTTT.

The chain carries TRBV30 and TRBJ1-1, with TRBD1 as a possible D gene (6 bases). V was shortened by 0 bases and J by 2 bases, with 13 bases between the two germline ends. CDR3 length equals 15 residues. The germline CDR1 and CDR2 sequences are GTSNPN and SVGIG (reference sequence). CDR3 in amino acids: CAWSVGPRGNTEAFF. CDR3 nucleotide sequence: TGTGCCTGGAGTGTAGGGCCCAGGGGTAACACTGAAGCTTTCTTT.

V gene TRBV6-5 combines with J gene TRBJ1-1; no clear D. Trimming left V 0 bases short and J 0 bases short, with 8 bases between. Germline values: CDR1 MNHEY, CDR2 SVGAGI. The CDR3 is made up of 15 amino acids. The CDR3 spells CASSYSFRVNTEAFF. The CDR3 DNA reads TGTGCCAGCAGTTACTCGTTCAGAGTGAACACTGAAGCTTTCTTT.

The J gene is TRBJ2-3, the V gene TRBV18; 9 positions agree with TRBD2. The trim removed 4 bases at V and 0 bases at J, leaving 2 bases unmatched. This CDR3 is 15 amino acids long. The germline CDR1 and CDR2 sequences are KGHSH and LQKENI. The CDR3 region is CASSLAGASTDTQYF. The CDR3 DNA follows: TGTGCCAGCTCACTAGCGGGGGCTAGCACAGATACGCAGTATTTT.

The CDR3: CASSLAGGLAGETQYF. CDR3 nucleotide sequence: TGTGCCAGCAGCTTGGCCGGGGGACTAGCTGGAGAGACCCAGTACTTC. V usage is TRBV5-5 and J usage is TRBJ2-5; 9 bases align to TRBD2. This CDR3 is built from 16 residues. After removal of 0 bases from V and 4 bases from J, the junction contained 7 bases not matched to a gene. CDR1 is SGHKS, CDR2 YYEKEE, per germline (reference sequence).

V is TRBV6-5 and J is TRBJ2-7; either TRBD1 or TRBD2 may supply D (5 bases each). The ends were cut back, 8 bases at V and 0 bases at J, with 17 bases in the middle. The V gene's germline CDR1 is MNHEY and CDR2 SVGAGI. The CDR3 totals 15 residues. CDR3 coding DNA: TGTGCCAGCTCAGGGACGGCGAGGAGCTCCTACGAGCAGTACTTC. Protein sequence: CASSGTARSSYEQYF.

CDR3: CASRIGQGNTEAFF. CDR3 DNA sequence: TGTGCCAGCAGAATCGGACAGGGGAACACTGAAGCTTTCTTT. The J gene is TRBJ1-1, the V gene TRBV6-5; 8 bases are a match to TRBD1. The germline V gene encodes CDR1 MNHEY and CDR2 SVGAGI. The CDR3 spans 14 residues. J was trimmed by 1 base and V by 6 bases; bases with no gene match: 4.